Listed below are T cell receptor beta chains from one sample, sequenced in a study of blood T cell repertoires in COVID-19. Sequenced by immunoSEQ multiplex PCR; TCRdb stores in-frame clones only, minus some. The top ten clones hold 2.9% of a sample with some 300,000 clones, around nine tenths of them seen once. Sequencing was done on a sample of PBMCs or T cells enriched from blood (not recorded which). The origin of the receptors is a woman between 45 and 65 years old who had been exposed to COVID-19. CDR3s include the opening cysteine and the closing phenylalanine or tryptophan. Each record gives: clone size, D gene, V gene, J gene, CDR3 DNA, CDR3 protein. A D gene is named only where the DNA matches it firmly. Size is omitted from some rows. Given values are once, few, many or a class for expanded clones.

>NA|TRBD1|TRBV7-8|TRBJ1-1
TGTGCCAGCAGCTTAGAACGGTCGATGTCCAGGGGGGCTTTCTTT
CASSLERSMSRGAFF
>NA|TRBD1|TRBV5-6|TRBJ2-5
TGTGCCAGCAGCAGGAAGACAGGGTTGGAGACCCAGTACTTC
CASSRKTGLETQYF
>once|NA|TRBV5-1|TRBJ1-1
TGCGCCAGCAGCTTGGGTGGGGAGAGCACTGAAGCTTTCTTT
CASSLGGESTEAFF
>NA|TRBD2|TRBV5-6|TRBJ2-1
TGTGCCAGCAGCAAACTAGCGGGGAAATCATACAATGAGCAGTTCTTC
CASSKLAGKSYNEQFF
>NA|TRBD1|TRBV7-2|TRBJ2-2
TGTGCCAGCAGCCCGAGACAGGGTTATACCGGGGAGCTGTTTTTT
CASSPRQGYTGELFF
>NA|TRBD1|TRBV25-1|TRBJ1-2
TGTGCCAGCAGGACAGGGGGCGAGTGGTATGGCTACACCTTC
CASRTGGEWYGYTF
>few|NA|TRBV6-1|TRBJ2-3
TGTGCCAGCAGTGAATTTGCGGGGGCGGGCACAGATACGCAGTATTTT
CASSEFAGAGTDTQYF
>NA|NA|TRBV6-1|TRBJ1-1
TGTGCCAGCAGTGATCTTTGGCAGAACACTGAAGCTTTCTTT
CASSDLWQNTEAFF
>NA|NA|TRBV7-2|TRBJ2-2
TGTGCCAGCAGCTTAGTCCCGGGGGTGTTGGACACCGGGGAGCTGTTTTTT
CASSLVPGVLDTGELFF
>NA|NA|TRBV6-1|TRBJ1-6
TGTGCCAGCAGTGAAGGCGGGGGGCCCAATTCACCCCTCCACTTT
CASSEGGGPNSPLHF
>once|TRBD1|TRBV4-1|TRBJ1-2
TGCGCCAGCAGCCTAGAGACAGGGGCGGGCTATGGCTACACCTTC
CASSLETGAGYGYTF
>NA|NA|TRBV18|TRBJ1-6
TGTGCCAGCTCACCAACGACACAGGGTATTGATTCACCCCTCCACTTT
CASSPTTQGIDSPLHF
>NA|TRBD1|TRBV6-5|TRBJ1-1
TGTGCCAGCAGTACACAGGGGCCCACTGAAGCTTTCTTT
CASSTQGPTEAFF
>NA|NA|TRBV7-2|TRBJ2-1
TGTGCCAGCAGCTTAGAGGGGGTCTACCACAATGAGCAGTTCTTC
CASSLEGVYHNEQFF
>NA|NA|TRBV28|TRBJ1-5
TGTGCCAGCAGGAAAGACACGGGACAGCCCCAGCATTTT
CASRKDTGQPQHF
>NA|NA|TRBV12-3/TRBV12-4|TRBJ1-1
TGTGCCAGCAGTTTTGCCAGGATTGAAGCTTTCTTT
CASSFARIEAFF
>NA|TRBD1|TRBV5-1|TRBJ1-1
TGCGCCAGCAGCGCCTCGACAGGGTTCAACACTGAAGCTTTCTTT
CASSASTGFNTEAFF
>few|NA|TRBV27|TRBJ2-7
TGTGCCAGCAGTTTCTTTGGGCAGGGTGACGAGCAGTACTTC
CASSFFGQGDEQYF
>NA|NA|TRBV15|TRBJ1-5
TGTGCCACCAGCAGAGACCTTCGGGAGCCCCAGCATTTT
CATSRDLREPQHF
>NA|TRBD1|TRBV28|TRBJ1-6
TGTGCCAGCAGACTCCGACAGGGTCTCGATTCACCCCTCCACTTT
CASRLRQGLDSPLHF
>NA|NA|TRBV7-9|TRBJ2-7
TGTGCCAGCAGCTTTTCGGGGGCCTACGAGCAGTACTTC
CASSFSGAYEQYF
>NA|TRBD2|TRBV5-4|TRBJ2-7
TGTGCCAGCAGACTGGATAGAGGTAGCGGGGCCTACGAGCAGTACTTC
CASRLDRGSGAYEQYF
>NA|TRBD1|TRBV2|TRBJ1-4
TGTGCCAGCAGGGGAGGGACAGGGGGCAATGAAAAACTGTTTTTT
CASRGGTGGNEKLFF
>NA|NA|TRBV5-6|TRBJ2-3
TGTGCCAGCAGCTTGCCAGGGGTAACAGATACGCAGTATTTT
CASSLPGVTDTQYF
>few|NA|TRBV27|TRBJ2-7
TGTGCCAGCAGTTTAGGGCTAGCGAGTAGTGAGCAGTACTTC
CASSLGLASSEQYF
>NA|TRBD1|TRBV19|TRBJ1-6
TGTGCCAGTAGTAAGGGGCAGGGGGCCCAACTTTGGGCCCTCCACTTT
CASSKGQGAQLWALHF
>NA|NA|TRBV19|TRBJ2-6
TGTGCCAGTAGTCGCCTCGCCGGGTCTGGGGCCAACGTCCTGACTTTC
CASSRLAGSGANVLTF
>NA|NA|TRBV28|TRBJ1-5
TGTGCCAGCAGTTTCCCACAGGGCGGCAGCAATCAGCCCCAGCATTTT
CASSFPQGGSNQPQHF
>NA|TRBD2|TRBV6-5|TRBJ2-5
TGTGCCTCCCGGGGGGAGAGCCAGGAGACCCAGTACTTC
CASRGESQETQYF
>NA|NA|TRBV28|TRBJ1-1
TGTGCCAGCAGTTTGCAGGGGTCTGAAGCTTTCTTT
CASSLQGSEAFF
>NA|TRBD1|TRBV11-2|TRBJ1-2
TGTGCCAGCAGCCCAGTCACCAGGACAGGGAACGGCTACACCTTC
CASSPVTRTGNGYTF
>NA|NA|TRBV19|TRBJ2-7
TGTGCCACCTCGCCTCGGGGATCAATAAGCTCCTACGAGCAGTACTTC
CATSPRGSISSYEQYF
>NA|NA|TRBV2|TRBJ1-1
TGTGCCAGCAGGGTGAGGGCAGACACTGAAGCTTTCTTT
CASRVRADTEAFF
>NA|NA|TRBV6-5|TRBJ1-3
TGTGCCAGCAGTTACGAGTCCAGGGGCTCTGGAAACACCATATATTTT
CASSYESRGSGNTIYF
>NA|NA|TRBV6-1|TRBJ1-4
TGTGCCAGCAGTGACGCCCAACCACCTGTAGTTGCAACTAATGAAAAACTGTTTTTT
CASSDAQPPVVATNEKLFF
>NA|NA|TRBV9|TRBJ2-3
TGTGCCAGCAGCTTACGACTGTCCGCGACAGATACGCAGTATTTT
CASSLRLSATDTQYF
>NA|NA|TRBV30|TRBJ1-5
TGTGCCTGGAGTGTACAGACCTCTTCGCCCCAGCATTTT
CAWSVQTSSPQHF
>NA|NA|TRBV7-2|TRBJ2-2
TGTGCCAGCAGCCCCCCGGGATTTGGGCGAGCCGGGGAGCTGTTTTTT
CASSPPGFGRAGELFF
>NA|NA|TRBV6-5|TRBJ1-1
TGTGCCAGCAGGAAAGCGTCCTTCGCTGAAGCTTTCTTT
CASRKASFAEAFF
>NA|TRBD1|TRBV10-3|TRBJ1-5
TGTGCCATCAGTGACGACAGGGCAGTCAGCAATCAGCCCCAGCATTTT
CAISDDRAVSNQPQHF
>NA|TRBD1|TRBV7-9|TRBJ1-1
TGTGCCAGCAGCGCAGGACAGGCCGTAGCTTTCTTT
CASSAGQAVAFF
>NA|NA|TRBV19|TRBJ2-2
TGTGCCAGTAGTATTTTGGGGGGGAACACCGGGGAGCTGTTTTTT
CASSILGGNTGELFF
>once|TRBD1|TRBV6-5|TRBJ1-2
TGTGCCAGCGAACGGGACAGCAACTATGGCTACACCTTC
CASERDSNYGYTF
>NA|NA|TRBV30|TRBJ1-1
TGTGCCTGGAGTGTAAGTCCCAGTGGGGCGCGAGGCACTGAAGCTTTCTTT
CAWSVSPSGARGTEAFF
>NA|TRBD1|TRBV30|TRBJ2-7
TGTGCCTGGAGTGGGACAGGGAATCCCTACGAGCAGTACTTC
CAWSGTGNPYEQYF
>once|NA|TRBV5-5|TRBJ1-4
TGTGCCAGCAGCTCAGGGGTGGGAGAAAAACTGTTTTTT
CASSSGVGEKLFF
>once|NA|TRBV29-1|TRBJ1-1
TGCAGCGTTGATCGAGATACTTACAGTGAAGCTTTCTTT
CSVDRDTYSEAFF
>NA|TRBD1|TRBV18|TRBJ1-6
TGTGCCAGCTCATCCCGGGACAGGGAAAATTCACCCCTCCACTTT
CASSSRDRENSPLHF
>NA|TRBD1|TRBV5-1|TRBJ2-2
TGCGCCAGCAGCTCCCACTCGGGACAGGGACTACTGCCATTCACCGGGGAGCTGTTTTTT
CASSSHSGQGLLPFTGELFF
>NA|NA|TRBV28|TRBJ2-5
TGTGCCAGCAGATCAGGGGGGACCCTGGGGCAAGAGACCCAGTACTTC
CASRSGGTLGQETQYF
>NA|NA|TRBV3-1/TRBV3-2|TRBJ1-3
TGTGCCAGCAGCCAAAGAACAGGCATCGACTCTGGAAACACCATATATTTT
CASSQRTGIDSGNTIYF
>NA|TRBD1|TRBV2|TRBJ1-4
TGTGCCAGCGGTCGGGACAGGGTTTCGGAAAAACTGTTTTTT
CASGRDRVSEKLFF
>NA|NA|TRBV27|TRBJ1-1
TGTGCCAGCAGTTTTCGGGGGTTGAACACTGAAGCTTTCTTT
CASSFRGLNTEAFF
>once|TRBD2|TRBV7-9|TRBJ2-3
TGTGCCAGCAGCTCCAGACTAGCGGGGGCCACGGGGAGCACAGATACGCAGTATTTT
CASSSRLAGATGSTDTQYF
>NA|NA|TRBV28|TRBJ2-5
TGTGCCAGCAGTACTGGACAGATACAAGAGACCCAGTACTTC
CASSTGQIQETQYF